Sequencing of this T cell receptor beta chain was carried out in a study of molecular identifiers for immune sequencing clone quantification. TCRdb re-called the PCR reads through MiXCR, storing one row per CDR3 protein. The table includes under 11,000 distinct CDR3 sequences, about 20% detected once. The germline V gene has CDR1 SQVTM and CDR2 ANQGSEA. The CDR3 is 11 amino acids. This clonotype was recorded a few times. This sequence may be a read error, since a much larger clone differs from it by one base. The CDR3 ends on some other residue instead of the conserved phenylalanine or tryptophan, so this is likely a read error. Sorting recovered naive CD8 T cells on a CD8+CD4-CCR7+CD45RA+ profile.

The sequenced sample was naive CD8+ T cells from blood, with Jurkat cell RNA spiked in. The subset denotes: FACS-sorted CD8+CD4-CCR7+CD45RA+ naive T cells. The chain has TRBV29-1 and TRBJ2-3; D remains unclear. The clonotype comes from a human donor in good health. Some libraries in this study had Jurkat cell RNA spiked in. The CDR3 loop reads CSGEGTDTQYS. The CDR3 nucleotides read TGCAGCGGTGAAGGGACAGATACGCAGTATTCT.